A single sample gave rise to the 9 T cell receptor beta chains below, sequenced in a study of monozygotic twins with inflammatory bowel disease (dated 2019 in TCRdb). Libraries were made using 5' RACE. Sequenced on an Illumina HiSeq 2500. TCRdb reanalyzed the reads, keeping one entry per CDR3 protein sequence and omitting DNA. The sample's table covers roughly 160,000 distinct CDR3 sequences. Clones ranked in the top ten supply less than 7.5% of the sample. Source material: blood. Receptors were obtained from a human donor with ulcerative colitis or Crohn's disease, or a healthy co-twin of an affected twin (not recorded which).

The CDR3 here is CASGTGLESYDEQYF. This chain connects TRBV27 to TRBJ2-7; the TRBD1 assignment by TCRdb is unverifiable without DNA. The CDR3 runs to 15 residues. The germline V gene has CDR1 MNHEY and CDR2 SMNVEV (reference sequence).

V usage is TRBV19 and J usage is TRBJ1-1; the TRBD1 assignment by TCRdb is unverifiable without DNA. Germline V gene lookup returns CDR1 LNHDA and CDR2 SQIVND (reference sequence). The CDR3 totals 15 residues. CDR3 residues: CASSSRQGGDTEAFF.

This chain joins TRBV5-1 and TRBJ2-2; the TCRdb D gene call, TRBD2, has no DNA to confirm it. Germline CDR1 SGHRS, CDR2 YFSETQ. The CDR3 has 19 amino acids. CDR3: CASSLSGLAGGPSTGELFF.

J is TRBJ1-5 and V is TRBV6-2 or TRBV6-3; TCRdb's D call, TRBD1, is unchecked because there is no DNA. This CDR3 is 13 amino acids long. Germline V CDR1 and CDR2: MNHEY, SVGEGT. Here the CDR3 reads CASKGPSNQPQHF.

J is TRBJ2-2 and V is TRBV7-3; absent DNA, TCRdb's TRBD1 call cannot be checked. CDR1 and CDR2 (germline): SGHTA, FQGTGA. CDR3 size: 14 residues. The CDR3 sequence: CASSATGNTGELFF.

The chain joins TRBV5-6 to TRBJ2-2; TCRdb designates TRBD1, a call that cannot be tested without DNA. CDR1 is SGHDT and CDR2 is YYEEEE in the germline V gene. The CDR3 is 16 residues long. CDR3: CASSLEGTGTTGELFF.

The chain is built from TRBV20-1 and TRBJ1-1. This CDR3 has 13 amino acids. Germline assignment: CDR1 DFQATT and CDR2 SNEGSKA (reference sequence). This CDR3 is CSAPSGGSTEAFF.

The rearrangement links TRBV7-9 to TRBJ1-2; TCRdb selects TRBD1, and the lack of DNA leaves this call unchecked. The CDR3 covers 14 residues. Germline CDR1 and CDR2: SEHNR and FQNEAQ (reference sequence). CDR3 residues: CASSPGDRGYGYTF. Using reference TRBV7-9 and TRBJ1-2 for the parts outside the CDR3, the full variable domain is DTGVSQNPRHKITKRGQNVTFRCDPISEHNRLYWYRQTLGQGPEFLTYFQNEAQLEKSRLLSDRFSAERPKGSFSTLEIQRTEQGDSAMYLCASSPGDRGYGYTFGSGTRLTVV.

This sequence joins TRBV20-1 and TRBJ2-7. The CDR3 is 13 amino acids. The V gene's germline CDR1 is DFQATT and CDR2 SNEGSKA (reference sequence). This CDR3 reads CSARTGTAYEQYF.